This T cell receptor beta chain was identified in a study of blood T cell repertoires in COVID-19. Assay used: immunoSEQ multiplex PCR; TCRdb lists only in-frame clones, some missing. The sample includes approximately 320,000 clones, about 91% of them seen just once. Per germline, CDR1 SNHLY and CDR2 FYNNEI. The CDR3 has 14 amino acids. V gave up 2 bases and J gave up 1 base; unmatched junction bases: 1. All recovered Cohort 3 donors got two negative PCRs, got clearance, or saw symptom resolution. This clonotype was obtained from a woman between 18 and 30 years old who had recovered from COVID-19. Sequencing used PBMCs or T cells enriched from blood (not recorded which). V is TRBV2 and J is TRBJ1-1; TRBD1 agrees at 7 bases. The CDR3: CASSERTGNTEAFF. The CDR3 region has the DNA TGTGCCAGCAGTGAAAGGACAGGGAACACTGAAGCTTTCTTT.